This TCR beta chain was captured in a study of cytomegalovirus exposure and HLA in healthy donors. V gave up 3 bases and J gave up 0 bases; unmatched junction bases: 1. The CDR3 runs to 14 residues. Germline CDR1 and CDR2: SGHAT and FQNNGV. The PCR had 60 Vbeta and 13 Jbeta primers. Profiling relied on immunoSEQ multiplex PCR, and the TCRdb table lists in-frame clones only, not all of them. The sample has about 120,000 clones, about 75% seen once. The chain recombines TRBV11-2 with TRBJ1-1; the match to TRBD1 covers 7 bases. The receptor was isolated from a man in his 60s in good health and CMV-seropositive. The sequenced material came from PBMCs. The CDR3: CASSFDRVNTEAFF. The CDR3 DNA reads TGTGCCAGCAGCTTCGACAGGGTGAACACTGAAGCTTTCTTT.